This entry features one T cell receptor beta chain sequence. This receptor's antigen is unknown. Sequence at one end of the junction differs from germline and may be a read error. This entry belongs to a study of cytomegalovirus exposure and HLA in healthy donors (dated by TCRdb to the late 2010s). Background on the whole study: According to a later analysis, one platform produced both the 110 or so validation repertoires and the 700 or so repertoires of the first cohort. The study aimed to test whether signatures of past pathogen exposure could be identified by cataloging public T cell receptors. In addition to the first cohort of around 670 subjects, a separate validation cohort of 130 or so different subjects was used. High-throughput TCR immunosequencing, statistical association of individual TCRs with disease status, and machine learning were combined to predict cytomegalovirus infection status.

The library was generated by the immunoSEQ multiplex PCR assay. The published analysis was carried out like this. A statistical classification framework was built to diagnose cytomegalovirus status from the catalog of TCR beta chain sequences. The table was pulled from immuneACCESS by TCRdb, which kept in-frame rearrangements only. Such tables lose some clones; where checked, under half of the loss comes from unresolved V genes, and the rest has no known cause. V, J and clone size are taken as reported in that table, and D and trimming were inferred from the DNA itself. For this sample the table gives 160,000 or so clones, of which about 83% were detected only once. The ten largest clones capture more than 1.2% of the sample. Taken from the germline V gene (reference sequence), the CDR1 and CDR2 loops are SSHAT and FNYEAQ. The CDR3, from cysteine to phenylalanine, totals 14 residues. CDR3 DNA is the only sequence kept; it has 42 bases, read in frame from the first base.

Donors formed part of the validation cohort, which comprised about 130 subjects and was distinct from the first cohort of under 750 subjects. The paper's findings and limits, for the study overall: The validation cohort had no HLA typing available for a later analysis, so co-occurrence within that cohort was assessed over all 120 or so repertoires. Subsequent analysis determined that TCRs grouped into clusters in the first cohort also showed a tendency toward co-occurrence across the roughly 130 validation repertoires, and approximately 94% of cluster scores exceeded 0. In vitro tests confirmed that a few of the cytomegalovirus-associated TCR beta chains recognize cytomegalovirus antigens. The authors suggested that the approach could potentially be generalized to other disease states and immunological phenotypes. The study listed over 150 TCR beta chains as associated with cytomegalovirus. Most TCR sequences were observed very rarely across donors, whereas some public TCRs were present in many individuals. Cytomegalovirus status was reported to be diagnosed by the classifier with high specificity and sensitivity in both the original and validation cohorts.

This TCR came from a woman in her twenties or thirties in good health and CMV-seronegative. Here the chain combines TRBV7-7 and TRBJ2-5, and 11 junctional nucleotides match TRBD1. The sample taken for sequencing was PBMCs. For the CDR3, the sequence is CASSEGQGGKTQYF. Here is the DNA: TGTGCTAGCAGCGAGGGACAGGGGGGAAAGACCCAGTACTTC.